This T cell receptor (beta chain) was identified in a study of beta chain features in type 1 diabetes. Study-wide results and limits: More deletions and fewer insertions at VDJ junctions were seen in type 1 diabetes patients.

Remarks on this clone: Antigen specificity is unknown.

The authors reverse transcribed all of the isolated RNA, so sequencing captured expressed TCRB transcripts. Using immunoSEQ multiplex PCR, the repertoire was profiled, and TCRdb retains in-frame clones only, with some absent. This table holds more than 150,000 clones, about 13% found once. Every single donor gave one heparinised blood draw, and these averaged about 116 mL. In all sorted populations, purity surpassed 95%. Trimming shortened V by 4 bases and J by 1 base, and 10 bases separated the two germline ends. CDR3 length: 14 amino acids. Germline V gene data show CDR1 as LGHNA and CDR2 as YSLEER.

Sequenced sample: central memory CD4+ T cells from blood. The chain uses TRBV4-3 and TRBJ1-1; maybe TRBD1 (5 bases). This receptor was identified in a woman aged 18-29 years in good health. The CDR3 region has the DNA TGCGCCAGCAGCCGACAGCCCCGGAACACTGAAGCTTTCTTT. It specifies CASSRQPRNTEAFF.